This TCR beta chain was documented in a study of molecular identifiers for immune sequencing clone quantification. TCRdb reanalysed the PCR reads using MiXCR and keeps one entry per CDR3 protein. The data show approximately 680,000 distinct CDR3 sequences, 25% seen once. Germline V lookup: CDR1 SEHNR, CDR2 FQNEAQ (reference sequence). This CDR3 spans 14 amino acids. On this clonotype itself: A much larger clone differs by one base, so this may be a read error.

The sequenced material came from naive CD8+ T cells from blood, with Jurkat cell RNA spiked in. Subset: FACS-sorted CD8+CD4-CCR7+CD45RA+ naive T cells. This chain joins TRBV7-9 and TRBJ1-5; perhaps TRBD1 as D (5 bases). This clonotype originated in a human donor in good health. Some libraries in this study had Jurkat cell RNA spiked in. The CDR3 spells CASSPWGSNQHQHF. CDR3 coding DNA: TGTGCCAGCAGCCCCTGGGGGAGCAATCAGCACCAGCATTTT.